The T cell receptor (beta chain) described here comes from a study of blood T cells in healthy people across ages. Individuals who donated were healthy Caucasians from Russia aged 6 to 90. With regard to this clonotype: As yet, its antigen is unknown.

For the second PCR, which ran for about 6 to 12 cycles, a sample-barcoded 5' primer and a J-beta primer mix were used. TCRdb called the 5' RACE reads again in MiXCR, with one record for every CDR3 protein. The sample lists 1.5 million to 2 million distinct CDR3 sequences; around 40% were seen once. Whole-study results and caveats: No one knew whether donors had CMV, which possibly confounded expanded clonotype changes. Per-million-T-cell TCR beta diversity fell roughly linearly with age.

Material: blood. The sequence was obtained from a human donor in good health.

In DNA form, the CDR3 reads TGTGCCAGCAGTAAGGGCTATGAGCAGTTCTTC. Its protein product is CASSKGYEQFF. J is TRBJ2-1 and V is TRBV28; D gene uncertain. Germline-derived CDR1 and CDR2 are MDHEN and SYDVKM. V dropped 5 bases and J dropped 8 bases, with 7 bases sitting between them. The CDR3 runs 11 residues.